The TCR beta chain under discussion was sequenced for a study of vaccination effects on CD4 cells after COVID-19. Study details: Participants completed two doses of the BNT162b2 or mRNA-1273 vaccine. Both of the two convalescent patients gave a sample, one 16 days and one a week before vaccination.

This CDR3 has 19 residues. Germline loops: CDR1 MNHEY, CDR2 SMNVEV (reference sequence). V dropped 5 bases and J dropped 1; count of bases not matched to a gene: 14. Concerning this clone: The antigen is not known.

After expansion with viral peptide pools in the ViraFEST assay, antigen-specific CD4+ T cells were sequenced. Cells that had been cultured for approximately ten days were the source of isolated CD4+ T cells. Confirmation by PCR established that the person had SARS-CoV-2 infection between March and December 2020. Cultures received IL-2 medium that replaced half the medium on days 3 and 7. Here immunoSEQ multiplex PCR was the method, and the copy in TCRdb shows in-frame clones only, minus some. The data contain 45,000 to 70,000 clones, more than 65% of them singletons. The input for sequencing was CD4+ T cells from PBMCs cultured with HIV peptides, taken before COVID-19 vaccination. Subset of the sample: HIV-1 Nef peptide pool negative control/reference culture. The rearrangement links TRBV27 to TRBJ2-3, with TRBD2 identical over 11 bases. The source is a human donor who had a prior SARS-CoV-2 infection. CDR3 sequence (DNA): TGTGCCAGCAGTCCCCGAAGACTAGCGGGGCCCCTAGGCACAGATACGCAGTATTTT. Encoded protein: CASSPRRLAGPLGTDTQYF.